This T cell receptor (beta chain) was recovered during a study of blood T cell repertoires in COVID-19. Study in general: PBMCs, B-cell-depleted T cells, or T cells were the source of the cDNA or gDNA that made up the material.

This CDR3 has 16 amino acids. CDR1 SEHNR and CDR2 FQNEAQ come from the germline V gene (reference sequence). Trimming took off 0 bases at V and 9 bases at J, with 15 bases between the two ends. This clone came up once. Original methodology: How many nucleated cells were present was estimated from reference gene primer amplification. Profiled with immunoSEQ multiplex PCR; TCRdb holds only in-frame clones, not every one. V and J calls and clone size are those listed in that table; D and trimming were worked out from the DNA. Of about 92,000 clones listed, 80% are singletons. The chain couples TRBV7-9 to TRBJ1-6; D might be TRBD1 (5 bases). The sequence was obtained from a woman between 65 and 79 years old with acute or convalescent COVID-19. Sample: peripheral blood. CDR3 coding DNA: TGTGCCAGCAGCTTAGCAAACCAGGGCAGGTCTTCACCCCTCCACTTT. Translating it yields CASSLANQGRSSPLHF.